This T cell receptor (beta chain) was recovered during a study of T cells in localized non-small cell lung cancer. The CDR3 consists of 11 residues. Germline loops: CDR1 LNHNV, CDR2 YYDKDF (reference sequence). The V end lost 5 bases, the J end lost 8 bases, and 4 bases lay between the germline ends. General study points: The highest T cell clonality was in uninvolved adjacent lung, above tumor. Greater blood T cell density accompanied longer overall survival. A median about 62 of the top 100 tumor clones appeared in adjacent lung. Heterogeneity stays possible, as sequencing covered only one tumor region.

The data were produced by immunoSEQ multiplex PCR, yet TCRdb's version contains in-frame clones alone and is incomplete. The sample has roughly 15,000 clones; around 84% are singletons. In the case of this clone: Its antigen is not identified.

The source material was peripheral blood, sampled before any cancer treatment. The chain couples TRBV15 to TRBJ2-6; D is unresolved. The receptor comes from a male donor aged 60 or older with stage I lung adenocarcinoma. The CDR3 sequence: CATSETNVLTF. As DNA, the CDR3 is TGTGCCACCAGCGAAACCAACGTCCTGACTTTC.